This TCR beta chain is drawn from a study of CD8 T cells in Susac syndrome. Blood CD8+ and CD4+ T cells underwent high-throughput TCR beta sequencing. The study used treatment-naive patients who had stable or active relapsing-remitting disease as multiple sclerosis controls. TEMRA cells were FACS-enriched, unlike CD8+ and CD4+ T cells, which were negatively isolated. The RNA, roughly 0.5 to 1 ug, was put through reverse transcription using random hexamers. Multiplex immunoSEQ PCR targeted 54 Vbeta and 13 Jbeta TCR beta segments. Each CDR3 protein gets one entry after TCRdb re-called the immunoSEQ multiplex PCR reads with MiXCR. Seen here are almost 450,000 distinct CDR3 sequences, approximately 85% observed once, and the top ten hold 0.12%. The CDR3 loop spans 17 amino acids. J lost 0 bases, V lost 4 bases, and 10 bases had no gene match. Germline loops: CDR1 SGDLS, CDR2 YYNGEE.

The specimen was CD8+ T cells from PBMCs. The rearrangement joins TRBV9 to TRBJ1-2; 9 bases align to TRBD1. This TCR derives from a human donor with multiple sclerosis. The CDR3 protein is CASSLRDREGPNYGYTF. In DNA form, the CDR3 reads TGTGCCAGCAGCTTACGGGACAGGGAGGGCCCTAACTATGGCTACACCTTC.